This T cell receptor beta chain was recovered during a study of blood T cell repertoires in COVID-19. As handled by the study authors: By means of reference gene primer amplification, nucleated cell counts were estimated. Using immunoSEQ multiplex PCR, the repertoire was profiled, and TCRdb retains in-frame clones only, with some absent. V, J and clone size derive from that table, while D and trimming were established from the DNA sequence. The sample records hundreds of thousands of clones, roughly 90% being singletons. This CDR3 spans 14 amino acids. V was cut by 4 bases and J by 4 bases, with 11 bases left in between. The germline V gene has CDR1 SEHNR and CDR2 FQNEAQ (reference sequence).

Sequenced input: peripheral blood. The receptor was isolated from a woman aged 25 to 39 with COVID-19, enrolled during active disease. The V and J genes are TRBV7-9 and TRBJ1-5, with D tentatively TRBD1 (5 bases). Here the CDR3 DNA reads TGTGCCAGCAGCTCTCAGGGTCTTAATCAGCCCCAGCATTTT. Translating it yields CASSSQGLNQPQHF.